This TCR beta chain is drawn from a study of STAT5B mutations in CD4+ large granular lymphocyte leukemia. Study-wide findings and caveats: The CD4+ versus CD8+ T-LGLL clonality difference may reflect limited sample size. Compared with healthy controls (2/35), patient top clones favored TRBV06 (8/27).

V lost 5 bases to trimming and J lost 0 bases, with 14 bases between them. The germline gives CDR1 GTSNPN, CDR2 SVGIG (reference sequence). CDR3 size: 15 residues. Comment on this clone: The antigen is undetermined.

Controls came from buffy coats of healthy blood donors. TCRdb's table, derived via immunoSEQ multiplex PCR, lists solely in-frame clones and lacks some. This repertoire shows roughly 40,000 clones, roughly 79% found once; its top ten account for 3.6%. The chain has TRBV30 and TRBJ2-1; D is unclear. Sequencing was done on a sample of CD4+ T cells from blood buffy coats. This clonotype originated in a human donor in good health. The CDR3: CAWRPPGPSYNEQFF. In DNA, the CDR3 is TGTGCCTGGCGTCCCCCTGGGCCCTCCTACAATGAGCAGTTCTTC.